The 16 T cell receptor beta chains below come from one sample, sequenced in a study of T-cell reconstitution after alpha-beta-depleted transplantation in children. Unique molecular identifiers were built into the TCRbeta library. TCRdb reprocessed the PCR reads with MiXCR, giving one entry per CDR3 protein. The sample carries 610,000 or so distinct CDR3 sequences, 27% recorded once. The sequences come from PBMCs, collected before TCRalphabeta/CD19-depleted stem cell transplant. The receptors here all came from a boy younger than two with Wiskott-Aldrich syndrome, due to receive a stem cell transplant.

V and J are TRBV28 and TRBJ1-5; D is uncertain. Germline V CDR1 and CDR2: MDHEN, SYDVKM. This CDR3 is 14 amino acids long. Trimming left V 3 bases short and J 1 base short, with 7 bases between. This CDR3 reads CASSFEGSNQPQHF. In nucleotides, the CDR3 is TGTGCCAGCAGTTTTGAGGGAAGCAATCAGCCCCAGCATTTT.

This clonotype has a handful of counts. The V gene is TRBV28, the J gene TRBJ1-6, with 9 positions matching TRBD1. The CDR3 loop spans 14 amino acids. V shed 6 bases, J shed 9 bases, and the junction held 6 bases outside the gene matches. Germline CDR1 and CDR2: MDHEN and SYDVKM. The CDR3 here is CASRSGQGGSPLHF. CDR3 bases: TGTGCCAGCAGATCGGGACAGGGAGGTTCACCCCTCCACTTT.

The chain recombines TRBV12-3 or TRBV12-4 with TRBJ1-4, with D unresolved. The CDR3 runs to 14 residues. V gave up 5 bases and J gave up 0 bases, with 7 bases separating them. CDR3 bases: TGTGCCAGCAGTATGTTAACAACTAATGAAAAACTGTTTTTT. Protein sequence: CASSMLTTNEKLFF.

This clonotype was picked up a small number of times. The V gene is TRBV12-3 or TRBV12-4, the J gene TRBJ2-1; the D gene is possibly TRBD2 (6 bases). V was clipped by 7 bases and J by 2 bases, with 12 bases between them. The CDR3 sequence is 14 residues long. CDR3 sequence: CASIGTFPYNEQFF. In DNA, the CDR3 is TGTGCCAGCATAGGGACTTTCCCCTACAATGAGCAGTTCTTC.

This clonotype was observed at least ten times. The rearrangement uses TRBV29-1 and TRBJ1-5, with 9 bases that match TRBD1. Losses at the gene ends were 2 bases for V and 5 bases for J; bases not matched to a gene: 1. The CDR3 consists of 13 residues. Germline V gene data show CDR1 as SQVTM and CDR2 as ANQGSEA. For the CDR3, the DNA is TGCAGCGTTGAATGGGACAGGGATCAGCCCCAGCATTTT. Protein product: CSVEWDRDQPQHF.

This clonotype has a handful of counts. V gene TRBV20-1 combines with J gene TRBJ1-1; 8 bases are shared with TRBD1. V shed 3 bases, J shed 4 bases, and the junction held 4 bases outside the gene matches. CDR1 and CDR2 from the germline V gene are DFQATT and SNEGSKA (reference sequence). The CDR3 contains 13 residues. CDR3 region: CSAREDRATEAFF. The CDR3 nucleotides read TGCAGTGCTAGGGAGGACAGGGCCACTGAAGCTTTCTTT.

The chain employs TRBV20-1 and TRBJ2-3, with TRBD2 identical over 9 bases. J was trimmed by 2 bases and V by 4 bases; bases with no gene match: 1. This CDR3 is 13 amino acids long. Germline V gene sequence: CDR1 DFQATT, CDR2 SNEGSKA (reference sequence). CDR3 amino acids: CSATSGNTDTQYF. The CDR3 nucleotides read TGCAGTGCTACTAGCGGGAACACAGATACGCAGTATTTT.

The rearrangement joins TRBV20-1 to TRBJ2-1; 9 bases fit TRBD2. V lost 4 bases, J lost 3 bases, and 4 bases stayed unmatched. This CDR3 is 14 amino acids long. Germline CDR1 and CDR2: DFQATT and SNEGSKA (reference sequence). CDR3 amino acids: CSATPAGGYNEQFF. CDR3 nucleotides: TGCAGTGCTACGCCAGCGGGAGGCTACAATGAGCAGTTCTTC.

This clonotype was detected only a few times. The J gene is TRBJ2-5, the V gene TRBV28; TRBD1 matches 8 bases. The CDR3 has 15 residues. With V trimmed by 2 bases and J by 4 bases, 6 bases remained unmatched. Germline values: CDR1 MDHEN, CDR2 SYDVKM. In DNA, the CDR3 is TGTGCCAGCAGTTTACAGGGGGCGAGCGGAGAGACCCAGTACTTC. Residues: CASSLQGASGETQYF.

The chain links TRBV9 to TRBJ2-1; D is undetermined. This CDR3 is 15 amino acids long. Between the trimmed V and J ends, which lost 3 bases and 7 bases, there was a span of 17 bases. CDR1 is SGDLS, CDR2 YYNGEE, per germline. The CDR3 nucleotides are TGTGCCAGCAGCGAGACTGTTTCCTTTTGGAATGAGCAGTTCTTC. It translates to CASSETVSFWNEQFF. The full variable domain, in which reference TRBV9 and TRBJ2-1 provide the parts outside the CDR3, is DSGVTQTPKHLITATGQRVTLRCSPRSGDLSVYWYQQSLDQGLQFLIQYYNGEERAKGNILERFSAQQFPDLHSELNLSSLELGDSALYFCASSETVSFWNEQFFGPGTRLTVL.

This clonotype was detected a few times. V is TRBV12-3 or TRBV12-4 and J is TRBJ2-2, with 9 bases identical to TRBD2. The CDR3 contains 16 residues. The V and J ends lost 8 bases and 4 bases, in that order; junction bases with no gene match: 11. The CDR3 region is CASWQHSGRLTGELFF. CDR3 bases: TGTGCCAGCTGGCAACATAGCGGGAGACTCACCGGGGAGCTGTTTTTT.

The chain carries TRBV29-1 and TRBJ2-1, with 12 bases lining up with TRBD2. The junction had 7 bases not matched to a gene; V was cut back by 0 bases and J by 7 bases. The CDR3 extends over 16 amino acids. The germline gives CDR1 SQVTM, CDR2 ANQGSEA. Written as DNA, the CDR3 is TGCAGCGTTGAAGAAGTAAGACTAGCGGGAGCGAATGAGCAGTTCTTC. Amino acids: CSVEEVRLAGANEQFF.

V and J are TRBV6-5 and TRBJ2-2; tentative D call: TRBD2 (6 bases). The CDR3 runs 15 residues. Trimming stripped 4 bases from V and 4 bases from J, with 13 bases between. Germline CDR1 and CDR2: MNHEY and SVGAGI. In DNA form, the CDR3 reads TGTGCCAGCAGTTTAGGGAAGGGAGGCACCGGGGAGCTGTTTTTT. It codes for CASSLGKGGTGELFF.

The V call is TRBV27, the J call TRBJ2-1; 7 bases fit TRBD2. The CDR3 covers 15 residues. CDR1 and CDR2 (germline): MNHEY, SMNVEV (reference sequence). Trimming at V came to 2 bases and at J to 5 bases, leaving 6 bases not matched to a gene. The chain's CDR3 is CASSLAGVLDNEQFF. In DNA form, the CDR3 reads TGTGCCAGCAGTTTAGCGGGAGTACTGGACAATGAGCAGTTCTTC.

This clonotype was observed a handful of times. V usage is TRBV5-1 and J usage is TRBJ1-6; D remains ambiguous. Deletions cut 0 bases from V and 11 bases from J, with 12 bases between. CDR3 length: 14 residues. Looked up from germline, CDR1 is SGHRS and CDR2 is YFSETQ. CDR3 sequence: CASSLVPLLAPLHF. The CDR3 coding sequence is TGCGCCAGCAGCTTGGTACCCCTTTTGGCACCCCTCCACTTT.

V and J are TRBV5-1 and TRBJ2-1, with D unresolved. This CDR3 contains 15 residues. Germline V gives CDR1 SGHRS, CDR2 YFSETQ. The V gene lost 7 bases and the J gene lost 8 bases, with 22 bases spanning the gap. CDR3 loop: CASGPVSSTRHEQFF. In DNA form, the CDR3 reads TGCGCCAGCGGCCCTGTTAGCTCCACACGGCATGAGCAGTTCTTC. Full variable domain (missing parts from reference TRBV5-1 and TRBJ2-1): KAGVTQTPRYLIKTRGQQVTLSCSPISGHRSVSWYQQTPGQGLQFLFEYFSETQRNKGNFPGRFSGRQFSNSRSEMNVSTLELGDSALYLCASGPVSSTRHEQFFGPGTRLTVL.